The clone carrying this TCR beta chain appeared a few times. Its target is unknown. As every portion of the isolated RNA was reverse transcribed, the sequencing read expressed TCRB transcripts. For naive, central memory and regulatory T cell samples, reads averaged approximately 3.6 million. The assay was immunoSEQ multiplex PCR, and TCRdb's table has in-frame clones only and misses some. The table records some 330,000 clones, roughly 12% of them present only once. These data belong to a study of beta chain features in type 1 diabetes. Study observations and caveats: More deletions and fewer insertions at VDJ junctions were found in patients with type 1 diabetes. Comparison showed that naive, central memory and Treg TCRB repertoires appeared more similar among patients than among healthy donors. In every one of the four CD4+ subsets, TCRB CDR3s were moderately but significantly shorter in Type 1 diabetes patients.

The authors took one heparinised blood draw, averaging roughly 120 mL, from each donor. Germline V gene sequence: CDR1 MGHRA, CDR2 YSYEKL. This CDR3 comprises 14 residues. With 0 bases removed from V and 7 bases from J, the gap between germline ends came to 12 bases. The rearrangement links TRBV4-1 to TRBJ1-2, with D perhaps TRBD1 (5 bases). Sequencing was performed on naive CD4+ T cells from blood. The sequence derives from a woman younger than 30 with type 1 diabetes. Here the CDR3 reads CASSQELGVAGYTF. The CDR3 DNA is TGCGCCAGCAGCCAAGAGTTAGGGGTCGCTGGCTACACCTTC.